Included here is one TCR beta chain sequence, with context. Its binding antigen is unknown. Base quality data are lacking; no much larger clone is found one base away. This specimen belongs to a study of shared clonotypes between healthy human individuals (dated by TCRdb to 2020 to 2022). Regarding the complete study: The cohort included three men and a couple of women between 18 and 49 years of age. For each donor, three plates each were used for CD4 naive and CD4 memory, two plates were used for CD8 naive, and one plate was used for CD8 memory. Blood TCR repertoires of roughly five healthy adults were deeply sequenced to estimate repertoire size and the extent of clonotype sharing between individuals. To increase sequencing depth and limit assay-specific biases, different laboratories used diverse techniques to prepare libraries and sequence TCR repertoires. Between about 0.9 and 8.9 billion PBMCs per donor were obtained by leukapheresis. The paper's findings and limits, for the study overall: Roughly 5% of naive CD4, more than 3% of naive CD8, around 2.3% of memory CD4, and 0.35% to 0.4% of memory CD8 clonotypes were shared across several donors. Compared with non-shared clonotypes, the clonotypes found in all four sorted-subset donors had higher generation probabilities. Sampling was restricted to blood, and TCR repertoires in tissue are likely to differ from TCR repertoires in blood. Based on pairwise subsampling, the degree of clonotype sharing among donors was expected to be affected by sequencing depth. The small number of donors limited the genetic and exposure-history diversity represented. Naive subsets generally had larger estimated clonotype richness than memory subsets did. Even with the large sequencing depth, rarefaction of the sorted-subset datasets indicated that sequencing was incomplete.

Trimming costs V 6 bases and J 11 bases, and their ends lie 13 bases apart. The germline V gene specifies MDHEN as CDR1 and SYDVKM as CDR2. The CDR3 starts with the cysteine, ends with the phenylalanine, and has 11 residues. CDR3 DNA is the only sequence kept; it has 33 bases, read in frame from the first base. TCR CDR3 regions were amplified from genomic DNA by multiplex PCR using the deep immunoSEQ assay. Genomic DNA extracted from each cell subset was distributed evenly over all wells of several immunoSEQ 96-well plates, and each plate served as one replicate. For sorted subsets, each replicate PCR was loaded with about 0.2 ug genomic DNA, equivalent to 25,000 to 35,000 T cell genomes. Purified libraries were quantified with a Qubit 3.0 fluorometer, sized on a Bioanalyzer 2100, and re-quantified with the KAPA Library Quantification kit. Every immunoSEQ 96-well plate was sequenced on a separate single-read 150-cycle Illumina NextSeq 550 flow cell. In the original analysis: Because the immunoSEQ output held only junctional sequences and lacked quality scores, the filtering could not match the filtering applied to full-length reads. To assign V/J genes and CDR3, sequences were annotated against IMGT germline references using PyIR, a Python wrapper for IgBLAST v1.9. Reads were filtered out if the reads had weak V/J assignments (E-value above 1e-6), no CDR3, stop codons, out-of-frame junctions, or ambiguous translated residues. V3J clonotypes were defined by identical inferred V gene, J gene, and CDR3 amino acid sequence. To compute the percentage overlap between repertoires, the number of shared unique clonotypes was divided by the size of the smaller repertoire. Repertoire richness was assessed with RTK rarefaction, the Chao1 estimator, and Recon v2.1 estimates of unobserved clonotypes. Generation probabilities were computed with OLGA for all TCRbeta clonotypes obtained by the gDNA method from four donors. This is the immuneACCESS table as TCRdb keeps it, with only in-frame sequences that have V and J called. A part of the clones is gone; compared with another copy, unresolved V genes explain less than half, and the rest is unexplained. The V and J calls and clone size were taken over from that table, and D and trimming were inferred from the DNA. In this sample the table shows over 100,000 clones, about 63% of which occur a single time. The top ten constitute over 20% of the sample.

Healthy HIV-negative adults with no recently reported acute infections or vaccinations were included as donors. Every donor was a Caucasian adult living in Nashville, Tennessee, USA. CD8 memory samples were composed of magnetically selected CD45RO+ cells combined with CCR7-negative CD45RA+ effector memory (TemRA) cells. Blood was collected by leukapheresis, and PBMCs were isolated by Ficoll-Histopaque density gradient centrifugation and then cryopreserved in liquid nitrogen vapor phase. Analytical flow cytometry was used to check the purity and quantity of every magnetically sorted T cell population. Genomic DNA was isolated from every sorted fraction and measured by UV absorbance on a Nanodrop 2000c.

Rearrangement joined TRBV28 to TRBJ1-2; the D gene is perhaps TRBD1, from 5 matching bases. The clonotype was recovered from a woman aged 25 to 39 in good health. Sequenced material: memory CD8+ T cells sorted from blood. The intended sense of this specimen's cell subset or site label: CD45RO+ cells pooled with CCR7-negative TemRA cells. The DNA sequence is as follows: TGTGCCAGCAGAGCGGACAAGGTTTACACCTTC. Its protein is CASRADKVYTF.